Below, 3 T cell receptor beta chains from the same sample are listed, as sequenced in a study of shared clonotypes between healthy human individuals. The assay was immunoSEQ multiplex PCR, and TCRdb's table has in-frame clones only and misses some. The table lists more than 500,000 clones, around 95% of them singletons. CD8 cells regarded as naive lacked CD45RO, were positively chosen for CCR7, and omitted terminally differentiated effector memory CD45RA+ cells. The specimen sequenced was naive CD8+ T cells sorted from blood. These receptors originate from a woman aged 25-40 years in good health.

The genes are TRBV29-1 and TRBJ2-5; TRBD1 matches at 11 bases. The CDR3 length is 17 residues. The V gene's germline CDR1 is SQVTM and CDR2 ANQGSEA. V gave up 3 bases and J gave up 1 base; unmatched junction bases: 10. The CDR3 DNA follows: TGCAGCGTTGAGGCAGACCGGGACAGGGGGGTCCAAGAGACCCAGTACTTC. This gives the protein CSVEADRDRGVQETQYF.

V is TRBV28 and J is TRBJ2-7, with 8 nucleotides matching TRBD2. This CDR3 is built from 16 residues. The V segment lost 2 bases and the J segment 4 bases; nucleotides outside the gene matches: 10. Germline values: CDR1 MDHEN, CDR2 SYDVKM. The CDR3 DNA follows: TGTGCCAGCAGTTTACTCCCTAGCGGGTATATGTACGAGCAGTACTTC. Protein: CASSLLPSGYMYEQYF.

The chain combines TRBV27 with TRBJ2-7; TRBD1 might be the D (6 bases). Germline V gene sequence: CDR1 MNHEY, CDR2 SMNVEV (reference sequence). This CDR3 region has 13 residues. The V end was cut by 4 bases, the J end by 7 bases, with 14 bases between. The CDR3 spells CASSYLGAGEQYF. DNA for the CDR3: TGTGCCAGCAGTTATCTGGGGGCCGGAGAGCAGTACTTC.